These T cell receptor beta chains were read from a single sample in a study of blood T cell repertoires in COVID-19. Produced via immunoSEQ multiplex PCR; TCRdb's table is partial and in-frame only. The data contain approximately 61,000 clones, 70% to 90% of them seen just once; the ten biggest clones take up roughly 14%. Sequencing was carried out using peripheral blood. These receptors all come from a human donor in a cohort sampled during active COVID-19. Each CDR3 is given without its conserved first and last residue. The D gene is left open where the match is weak.

d_call	j_call	v_call	cdr3_aa
TRBD1	TRBJ2-7	TRBV3-1/TRBV3-2	ASSHLADRVIEQY
NA	TRBJ1-5	TRBV7-6	ASSSAFGQPQH
NA	TRBJ2-1	TRBV27	ASQTKTGESSYNEQF
TRBD2	TRBJ2-2	TRBV19	ASSHGLAGGHTGELF
NA	TRBJ2-7	TRBV5-1	ASSLATTGRSYEQY
TRBD2	TRBJ2-1	TRBV5-1	ASSRRTSGNNEQF
TRBD1	TRBJ2-7	TRBV28	ASSRTGINEQY
NA	TRBJ1-2	TRBV3-1/TRBV3-2	ASSQGGIYGYT
NA	TRBJ1-4	TRBV7-9	ASSTQYSRDLALF
NA	TRBJ1-4	TRBV4-1	ASSQAGLTTNEKLF